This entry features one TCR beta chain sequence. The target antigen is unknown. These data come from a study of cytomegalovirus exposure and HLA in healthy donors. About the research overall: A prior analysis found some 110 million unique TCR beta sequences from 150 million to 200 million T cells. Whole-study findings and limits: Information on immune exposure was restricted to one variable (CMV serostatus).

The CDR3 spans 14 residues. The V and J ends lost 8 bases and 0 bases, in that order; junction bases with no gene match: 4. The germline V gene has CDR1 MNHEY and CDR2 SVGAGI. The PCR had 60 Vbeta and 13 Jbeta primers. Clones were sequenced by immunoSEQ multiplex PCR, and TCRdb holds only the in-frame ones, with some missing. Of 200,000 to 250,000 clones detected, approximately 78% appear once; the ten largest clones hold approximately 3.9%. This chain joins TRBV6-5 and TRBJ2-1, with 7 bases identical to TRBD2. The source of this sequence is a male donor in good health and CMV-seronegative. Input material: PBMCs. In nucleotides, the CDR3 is TGTGCCAGCGGTCCGGGGGGCTCCTACAATGAGCAGTTCTTC. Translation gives CASGPGGSYNEQFF.